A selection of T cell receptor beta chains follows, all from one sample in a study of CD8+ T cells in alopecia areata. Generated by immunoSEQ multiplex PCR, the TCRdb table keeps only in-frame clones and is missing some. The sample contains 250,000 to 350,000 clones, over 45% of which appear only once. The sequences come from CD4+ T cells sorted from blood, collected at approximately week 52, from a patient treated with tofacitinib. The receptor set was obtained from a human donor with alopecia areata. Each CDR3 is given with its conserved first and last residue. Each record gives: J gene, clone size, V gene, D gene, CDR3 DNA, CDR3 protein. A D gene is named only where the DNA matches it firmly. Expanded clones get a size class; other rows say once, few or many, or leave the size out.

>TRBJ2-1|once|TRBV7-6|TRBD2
TGTGCCAGCAGCTATAGCGGGCCGCCCTACAATGAGCAGTTCTTC
CASSYSGPPYNEQFF
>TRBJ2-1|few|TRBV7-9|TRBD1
TGTGCCAGCAGCGCTCGACAGGGATACAATGAGCAGTTCTTC
CASSARQGYNEQFF
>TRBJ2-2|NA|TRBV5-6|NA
TGTGCCAGCAGCCACGGAGCGAACACCGGGGAGCTGTTTTTT
CASSHGANTGELFF
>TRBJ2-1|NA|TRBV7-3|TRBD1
TGTGCCAGCAGCCCGGGACAGTACAATGAGCAGTTCTTC
CASSPGQYNEQFF
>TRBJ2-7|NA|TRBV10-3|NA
TGTGCCATCAGTGAGTCGGTGGGCGAGCAGTACTTC
CAISESVGEQYF
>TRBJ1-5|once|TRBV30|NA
TGTGCCTGGAGCCCCAAAAATCAGCCCCAGCATTTT
CAWSPKNQPQHF
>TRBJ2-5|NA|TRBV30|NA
TGTGCCCGGGCCCACCGGCACAGGGTGGAGACCCAGTACTTC
CARAHRHRVETQYF
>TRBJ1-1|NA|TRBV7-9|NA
TGTGCCAGCAGCCGAGGGACATCTACTGAAGCTTTCTTT
CASSRGTSTEAFF
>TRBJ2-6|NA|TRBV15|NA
TGTGCCACCAGCAGGGCCCCTTCTGGGGCCAACGTCCTGACTTTC
CATSRAPSGANVLTF
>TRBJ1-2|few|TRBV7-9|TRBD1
TGTGCCAGCAGCCACAGGGGCGATAACTATGGCTACACCTTC
CASSHRGDNYGYTF
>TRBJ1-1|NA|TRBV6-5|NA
TGTGCCAGTAAGGATACAGGTTGGAGGACTGAAGCTTTCTTT
CASKDTGWRTEAFF
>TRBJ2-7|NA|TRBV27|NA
TGTGCCAGCAGTTTATCGGCCCAATGGGACTCCTCTTTAGAGCAGTACTTC
CASSLSAQWDSSLEQYF
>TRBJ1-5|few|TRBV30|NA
TGTGCCTGTTCCCGGGGTGTTAATCAGCCCCAGCATTTT
CACSRGVNQPQHF
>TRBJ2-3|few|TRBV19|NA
TGTGCCAGTAGCCTCCGTCAAGGACTCCCGCAGTATTTT
CASSLRQGLPQYF
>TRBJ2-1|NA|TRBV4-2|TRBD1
TGTGCCAGCAGCCAAGAGGGGACAGGGGGCAATGAGCAGTTCTTC
CASSQEGTGGNEQFF
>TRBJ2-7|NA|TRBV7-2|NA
TGTGCCAGCAGCTCCGAAAGAGGCTACGAGCAGTACTTC
CASSSERGYEQYF
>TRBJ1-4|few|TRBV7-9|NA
TGTGCCAGCAGCCCACAGGCGGGGTCGTGGGGTGAAAAACTGTTTTTT
CASSPQAGSWGEKLFF
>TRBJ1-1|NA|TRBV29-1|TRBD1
TGCAGCTTTAACGGACAGGGTAACACTGAAGCTTTCTTT
CSFNGQGNTEAFF
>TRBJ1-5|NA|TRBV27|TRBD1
TGTGCCAGCAGCCCGTGGCAGGGGACAGGGTACCAGCCCCAGCATTTT
CASSPWQGTGYQPQHF
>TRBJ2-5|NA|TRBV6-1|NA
TGTGCCAGCCTGTTCAGCGGGCGGGGTGAGACCCAGTACTTC
CASLFSGRGETQYF
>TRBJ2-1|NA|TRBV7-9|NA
TGTGCCAGCAGCTTAGCGGGACTGGATGAGCAGTTCTTC
CASSLAGLDEQFF
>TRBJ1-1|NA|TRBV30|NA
TGTGCCTGGAGTTTCCACGCCGGGTTCCTTGGAGCTTTCTTT
CAWSFHAGFLGAFF
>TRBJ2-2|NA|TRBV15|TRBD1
TGTGCCACCAGAGGAGACAGGGACACCGGGGAGCTGTTTTTT
CATRGDRDTGELFF
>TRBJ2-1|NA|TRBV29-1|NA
TGCAGCGTTGATTCACAGCACAATGAGCAGTTCTTC
CSVDSQHNEQFF
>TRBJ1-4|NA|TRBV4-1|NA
TGCGCCAGCAGCGGACCGGGCTCCGGACATGAAAAACTGTTTTTT
CASSGPGSGHEKLFF
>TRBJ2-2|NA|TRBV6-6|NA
TGTGCCTCTACCCCCGCGGGGAACACCGGGGAGCTGTTTTTT
CASTPAGNTGELFF
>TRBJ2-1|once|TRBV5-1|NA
TGCGCCAGCAGCAAGACTCCCCAAGAGAGCAATGAGCAGTTCTTC
CASSKTPQESNEQFF
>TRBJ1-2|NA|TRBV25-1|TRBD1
TGTGCCAGCAGCGGCGGGACAGGGGGCAATGGCTACACCTTC
CASSGGTGGNGYTF
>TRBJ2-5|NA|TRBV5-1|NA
TGCGCCAGCAATCCCCGACCCTACAAAGAGACCCAGTACTTC
CASNPRPYKETQYF
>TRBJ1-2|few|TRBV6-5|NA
TGTGCCAGCAGTTCGCAGCCTATCAACTATGGCTACACCTTC
CASSSQPINYGYTF
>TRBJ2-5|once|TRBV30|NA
TGTGCCTGGAGTGGGAAGGGCAGTCAAGAGACCCAGTACTTC
CAWSGKGSQETQYF
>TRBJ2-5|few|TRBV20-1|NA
TGCAGTGCTATCCCTGTGGAGACCCAGTACTTC
CSAIPVETQYF
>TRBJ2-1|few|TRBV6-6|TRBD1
TGTGCCAGCAGTAGACAGGGGGCAGGTGAGCAGTTCTTC
CASSRQGAGEQFF
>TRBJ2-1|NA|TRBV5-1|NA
TGCGCCAGCAGCCCCCCGGCCGGGGCTAGCACCGCGAACAATGAGCAGTTCTTC
CASSPPAGASTANNEQFF
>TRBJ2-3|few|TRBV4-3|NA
TGCGCCAGCAGCCAAGAGCGAGCGGGCACAGATACGCAGTATTTT
CASSQERAGTDTQYF
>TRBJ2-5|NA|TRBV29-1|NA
TGCAGCGCCCAAGGCGCCGGGACCCAGTACTTC
CSAQGAGTQYF
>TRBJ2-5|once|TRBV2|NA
TGTGCCAGCAGTGAAGCAGAGTACCAAGAGACCCAGTACTTC
CASSEAEYQETQYF
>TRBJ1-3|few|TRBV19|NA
TGTGCCAGTAGTATCTACGGGAACTCTGGAAACACCATATATTTT
CASSIYGNSGNTIYF
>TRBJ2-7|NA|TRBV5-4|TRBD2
TGTGCCAGCAGCGGCGGGGGAGGAGGCGCCTACGAGCAGTACTTC
CASSGGGGGAYEQYF
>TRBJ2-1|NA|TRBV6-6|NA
TGTGCCAGCAGTTACCCAAGCGGAAACAATGAGCAGTTCTTC
CASSYPSGNNEQFF
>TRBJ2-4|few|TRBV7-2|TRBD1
TGTGCCAGCAGCTACAGGGGGCAAAACATTCAGTACTTC
CASSYRGQNIQYF
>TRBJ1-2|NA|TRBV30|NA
TGTGCCTGGAGTGGCCAGGGGAGGGTAGCTGGCTACACCTTC
CAWSGQGRVAGYTF
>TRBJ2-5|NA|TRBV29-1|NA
TGCAGCGTGGCCCAAGAGACCCAGTACTTC
CSVAQETQYF
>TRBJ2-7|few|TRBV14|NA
TGTGCCAGCAGCCAAATGGTGGGATGGTACTACGAGCAGTACTTC
CASSQMVGWYYEQYF
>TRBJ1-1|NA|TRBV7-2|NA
TGTGCCAGCAGCCCGGGACGGATGAACACTGAAGCTTTCTTT
CASSPGRMNTEAFF
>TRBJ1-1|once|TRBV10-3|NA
TGTGCCATCAGTGAGTTGGGGGGGCGCACTGAAGCTTTCTTT
CAISELGGRTEAFF
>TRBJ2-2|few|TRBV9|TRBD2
TGTGCCAGCAGCGTAGGCCGGGGGGGCGTTAACACCGGGGAGCTGTTTTTT
CASSVGRGGVNTGELFF
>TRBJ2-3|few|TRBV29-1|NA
TGCAGCGCATTAACACCTTTCCCCACAGATACGCAGTATTTT
CSALTPFPTDTQYF
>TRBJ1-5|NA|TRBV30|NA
TGTGCCTGGAGTCTGGATACAGGGCCAAATCAGCCCCAGCATTTT
CAWSLDTGPNQPQHF
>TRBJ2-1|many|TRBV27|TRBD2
TGTGCCAGCAGCCGATTTGGCGGGGGGGCCAACAATGAGCAGTTCTTC
CASSRFGGGANNEQFF
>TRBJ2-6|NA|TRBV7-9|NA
TGTGCCAGCAGCTGGAGGCAGGGTGCTGGGGCCAACGTCCTGACTTTC
CASSWRQGAGANVLTF
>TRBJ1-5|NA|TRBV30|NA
TGTGCCTGGAGTGCTACAGGTGGTCAGCCCCAGCATTTT
CAWSATGGQPQHF
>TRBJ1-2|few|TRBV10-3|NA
TGTGCCATCAGTGCCGGGACGGCCTACTATGGCTACACCTTC
CAISAGTAYYGYTF
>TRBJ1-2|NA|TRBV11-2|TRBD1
TGTGCCAGCAGCTCCCCGGGCAGGGGGAATGGCTACACCTTC
CASSSPGRGNGYTF
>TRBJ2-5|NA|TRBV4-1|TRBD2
TGCGCCAGCAGCCAGCTCTTAGCGGGGCAAGAGACCCAGTACTTC
CASSQLLAGQETQYF
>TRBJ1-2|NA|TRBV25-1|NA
TGTGCCAGCAGCGACGGCTACACCTTC
CASSDGYTF
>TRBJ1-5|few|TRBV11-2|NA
TGTGCCAGCAGCTTAGCCACCAATCAGCCCCAGCATTTT
CASSLATNQPQHF